The TCR beta chain described here comes from a study of T cell repertoires in cytomegalovirus infection. TCRdb reprocessed the reads with MiXCR, giving one entry per CDR3 protein. Among approximately 250,000 distinct CDR3 sequences, approximately 22% were seen once, and the ten largest hold around a sixth. This clonotype was found many times. The specimen sequenced was CD8+ T cells from PBMCs. The TCR was taken from a human donor in good health (CMV status not recorded). Some clones in this sample may be carry-over from other donors' samples.

Here the CDR3 DNA reads TGTGCCAGCAGCTCCAGACCTCTAGATTCACCCCTCCACTTT. Protein sequence: CASSSRPLDSPLHF. The chain couples TRBV7-6 to TRBJ1-6; the D is unclear. V dropped 4 bases and J dropped 8 bases, with 12 bases sitting between them. This CDR3 spans 14 amino acids. CDR1 is SGHVS and CDR2 is FNYEAQ in the germline V gene.